Detailed here is one TCR beta chain. Its matching antigen is unknown. Clones were read by immunoSEQ multiplex PCR, and TCRdb kept only the in-frame ones, dropping some. The sample lists around 100,000 clones, around 89% occurring once. The data were taken from a study of T cell responses to AZD1222 COVID-19 vaccine. Study background: Second doses were pooled across both intervals (about 4 or about 12 weeks).

Germline V gene data show CDR1 as MNHEY and CDR2 as SVGAGI. This CDR3 spans 15 amino acids. J gave up 0 bases and V 5 bases, and 4 bases lay outside the gene matches. Overall study results and limits: Among the donors, most were white British and more were female, and clonal diversity was possibly underestimated. AZD1222 recipients seropositive at baseline numbered only 6 or 7.

The sequence derives from an adult in good health. The chain has TRBV6-5 and TRBJ2-3, with 8 bases aligning to TRBD1. Here the sequenced sample was peripheral blood, taken on day 0 of AZD1222 vaccination. This chain's CDR3 is CASSPRDRSTDTQYF. Written as DNA, the CDR3 is TGTGCCAGCAGTCCTCGGGACAGGAGCACAGATACGCAGTATTTT.